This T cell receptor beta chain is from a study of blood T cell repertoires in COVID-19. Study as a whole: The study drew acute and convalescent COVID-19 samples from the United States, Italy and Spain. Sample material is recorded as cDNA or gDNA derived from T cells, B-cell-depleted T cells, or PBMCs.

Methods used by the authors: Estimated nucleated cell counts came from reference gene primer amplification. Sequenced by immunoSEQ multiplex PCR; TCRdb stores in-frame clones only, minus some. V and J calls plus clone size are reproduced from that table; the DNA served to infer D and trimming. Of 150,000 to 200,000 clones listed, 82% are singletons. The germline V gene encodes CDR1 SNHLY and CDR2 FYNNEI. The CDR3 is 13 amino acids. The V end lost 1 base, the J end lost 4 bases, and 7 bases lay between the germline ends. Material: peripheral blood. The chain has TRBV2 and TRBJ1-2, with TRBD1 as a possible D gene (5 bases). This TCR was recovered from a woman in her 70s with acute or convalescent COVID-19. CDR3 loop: CASSEGQGYGYTF. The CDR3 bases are TGTGCCAGCAGTGAAGGGCAGGGCTATGGCTACACCTTC.